This T cell receptor (beta chain) was documented in a study of shared clonotypes between healthy human individuals. Generated by immunoSEQ multiplex PCR, the TCRdb table keeps only in-frame clones and is missing some. Of 2,100,000 or so clones in the sample, nearly 97% were seen once. About this clone: As yet, its antigen is unknown.

General study results and limits: The naive CD4 repertoires of several donors were compared, and approximately 4.7% of clonotypes were shared.

The germline V and J ends were trimmed by 0 bases and 2 bases, with 14 bases remaining between them. Germline lookup yields CDR1 SGHNT and CDR2 YYREEE (reference sequence). This CDR3 region has 16 residues. The authors divided CD4+ cells into CD45RA+ naive and CD45RA-negative memory subsets. The sequenced sample was naive CD4+ T cells sorted from blood. Subset reported: CD45RA+ positively selected. The chain uses TRBV5-4 and TRBJ1-2; D possibly corresponds to TRBD1 (5 bases). This TCR was sampled from a man between 18 and 35 years old in good health. CDR3: CASSLEPGRGNYGYTF. The CDR3, as DNA: TGTGCCAGCAGCTTGGAGCCCGGGAGGGGAAACTATGGCTACACCTTC.